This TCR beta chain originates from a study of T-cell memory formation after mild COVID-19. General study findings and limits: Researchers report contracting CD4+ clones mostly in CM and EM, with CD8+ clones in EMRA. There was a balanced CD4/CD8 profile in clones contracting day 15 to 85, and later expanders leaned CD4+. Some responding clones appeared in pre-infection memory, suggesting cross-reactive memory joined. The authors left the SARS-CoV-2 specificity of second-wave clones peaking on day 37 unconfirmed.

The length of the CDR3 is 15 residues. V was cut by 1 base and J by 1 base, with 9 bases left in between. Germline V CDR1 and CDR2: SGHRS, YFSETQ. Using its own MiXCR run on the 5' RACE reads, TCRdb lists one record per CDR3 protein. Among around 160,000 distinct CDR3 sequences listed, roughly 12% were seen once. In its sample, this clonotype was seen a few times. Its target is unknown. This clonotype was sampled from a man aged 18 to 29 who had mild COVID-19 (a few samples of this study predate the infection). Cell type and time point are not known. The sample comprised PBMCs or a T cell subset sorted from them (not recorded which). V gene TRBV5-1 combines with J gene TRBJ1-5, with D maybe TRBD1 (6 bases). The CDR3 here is CASSLTTGSNQPQHF. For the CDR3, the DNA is TGCGCCAGCAGCTTGACTACAGGGAGCAATCAGCCCCAGCATTTT.